The TCR beta chain described here comes from a study of shared clonotypes between healthy human individuals. CDR1 is SNHLY, CDR2 FYNNEI, per germline. Unmatched junction bases numbered 4, after V lost 4 bases and J lost 5 bases. This CDR3 spans 13 amino acids. In the study's own analysis: Quality scores were absent from the junction-only immunoSEQ sequences, so filtering differed. Only in-frame clones appear in the TCRdb table, and some are missing; sequencing was by immunoSEQ multiplex PCR. The V and J calls and the clone size are those of that table, but D and trimming were determined from the DNA. Among 2 million to 2.5 million clones listed, approximately 94% were seen once. This clone was seen a handful of times.

The material sequenced was naive CD4+ T cells sorted from blood. Subset noted: CD45RA+ positively selected. The sequence derives from a man between 18 and 35 years old in good health. This chain connects TRBV2 to TRBJ1-1, with TRBD1 matching over 7 bases. The CDR3 protein is CASSGNRGTEAFF. CDR3 DNA: TGTGCCAGCAGTGGAAACAGGGGAACTGAAGCTTTCTTT.